The T cell receptor (beta chain) under discussion was sequenced for a study of Graves' ophthalmopathy and Graves' hyperthyroidism. The evidence that diagnosis relied on was clinical symptoms, serum thyroxine, TRAb, thyroid ultrasound and orbital computed tomography. The trim removed 7 bases at V and 5 bases at J, leaving 8 bases unmatched. The CDR3 spans 15 residues. Germline lookup yields CDR1 KGHDR and CDR2 SFDVKD. Amplified material comprised TCR beta CDR3 regions derived from RNA transcripts. A first-round RT-PCR used HTBI primers, followed by a second-round multiplex PCR. TCRdb independently ran MiXCR on the multiplex PCR reads; one entry per CDR3 protein. The sample has about 660,000 distinct CDR3 sequences, just over 40% seen once. Whole-study findings and limits: The study's model predicted ophthalmopathy progression at 70% to 71% sensitivity and approximately 72% specificity. Blood also carried most expanded thyroid clonotypes exceeding 0.001 frequency.

Comment on this clonotype: The antigen is not known.

The J gene is TRBJ2-5, the V gene TRBV24-1, with TRBD2 matching over 11 bases. The sequence derives from an adult man with Graves' ophthalmopathy. The sample was peripheral blood. CDR3 loop: CATSLAGGPGETQYF. The CDR3 region has the DNA TGTGCCACCAGCTTAGCGGGGGGGCCGGGGGAGACCCAGTACTTC.